This TCR beta chain was sequenced for a study of CD8+ T cells in alopecia areata. Sequencing relied on a cDNA template that was reverse transcribed from extracted RNA. Here immunoSEQ multiplex PCR was the method, and the copy in TCRdb shows in-frame clones only, minus some. The sample shows more than 100,000 clones, 58% of them seen only once. The specimen comprised CD4+ T cells sorted from blood, sampled at week 0. The sequence came from a human donor with alopecia areata.

CDR3 loop: CASSVFAGVQETQYF. CDR3 in DNA: TGCGCCAGCAGTGTTTTCGCGGGGGTACAAGAGACCCAGTACTTC. The V gene is TRBV5-1, the J gene TRBJ2-5; 7 bases map to TRBD2. Losses at the gene ends were 5 bases for V and 2 bases for J; bases not matched to a gene: 9. This CDR3 is built from 15 residues. Germline-derived CDR1 and CDR2 are SGHRS and YFSETQ. The whole variable domain, remainder taken from reference TRBV5-1 and TRBJ2-5, is KAGVTQTPRYLIKTRGQQVTLSCSPISGHRSVSWYQQTPGQGLQFLFEYFSETQRNKGNFPGRFSGRQFSNSRSEMNVSTLELGDSALYLCASSVFAGVQETQYFGPGTRLLVL.